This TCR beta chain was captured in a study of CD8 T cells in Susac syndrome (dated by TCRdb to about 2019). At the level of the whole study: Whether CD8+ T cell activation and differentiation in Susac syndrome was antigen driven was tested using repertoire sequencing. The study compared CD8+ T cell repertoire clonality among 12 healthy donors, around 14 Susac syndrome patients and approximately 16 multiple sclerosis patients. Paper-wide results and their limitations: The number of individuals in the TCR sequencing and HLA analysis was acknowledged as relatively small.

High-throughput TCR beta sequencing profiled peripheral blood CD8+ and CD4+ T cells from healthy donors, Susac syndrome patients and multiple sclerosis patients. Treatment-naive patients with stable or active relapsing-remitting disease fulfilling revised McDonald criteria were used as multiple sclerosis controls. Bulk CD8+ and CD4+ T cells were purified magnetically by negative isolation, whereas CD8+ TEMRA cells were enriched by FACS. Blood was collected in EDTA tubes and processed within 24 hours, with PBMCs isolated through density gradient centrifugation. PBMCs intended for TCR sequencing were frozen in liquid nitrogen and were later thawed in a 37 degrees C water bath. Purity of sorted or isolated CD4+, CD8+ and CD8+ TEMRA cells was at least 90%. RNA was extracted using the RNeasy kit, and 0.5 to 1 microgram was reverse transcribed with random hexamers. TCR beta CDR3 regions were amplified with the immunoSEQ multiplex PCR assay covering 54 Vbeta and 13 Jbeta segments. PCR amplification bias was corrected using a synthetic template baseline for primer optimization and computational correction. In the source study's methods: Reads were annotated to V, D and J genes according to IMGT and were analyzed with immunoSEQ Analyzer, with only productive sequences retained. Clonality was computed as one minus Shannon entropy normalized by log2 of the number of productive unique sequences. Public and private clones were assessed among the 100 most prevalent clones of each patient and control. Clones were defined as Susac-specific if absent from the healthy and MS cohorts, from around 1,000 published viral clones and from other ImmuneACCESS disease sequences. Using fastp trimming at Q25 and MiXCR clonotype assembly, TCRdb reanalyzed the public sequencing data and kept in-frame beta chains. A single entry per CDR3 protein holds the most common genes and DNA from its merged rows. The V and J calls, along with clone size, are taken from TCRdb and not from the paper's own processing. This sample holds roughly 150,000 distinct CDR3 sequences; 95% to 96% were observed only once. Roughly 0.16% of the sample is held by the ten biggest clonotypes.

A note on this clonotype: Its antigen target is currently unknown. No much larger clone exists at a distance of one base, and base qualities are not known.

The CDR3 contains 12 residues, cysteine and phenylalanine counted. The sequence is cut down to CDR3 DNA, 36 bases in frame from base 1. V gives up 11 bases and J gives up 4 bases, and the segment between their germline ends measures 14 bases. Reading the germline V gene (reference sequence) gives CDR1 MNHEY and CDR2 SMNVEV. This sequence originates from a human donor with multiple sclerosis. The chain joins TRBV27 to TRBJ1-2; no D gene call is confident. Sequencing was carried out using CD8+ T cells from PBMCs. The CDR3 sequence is CASFDVGYGYTF. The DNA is TGTGCCTCGTTCGACGTCGGCTATGGCTACACCTTC.